Listed below are T cell receptor beta chains from one sample, sequenced in a study of OX40 agonist ivuxolimab in advanced cancers. Measured with immunoSEQ multiplex PCR; TCRdb has only the in-frame clones, and not every one. Of about 26,000 clones listed, about four fifths are singletons. The sample in question was CD4+ or CD8+ T cells sorted from blood, obtained in a trial of the OX40 agonist ivuxolimab. The receptors derive from an adult with an advanced solid tumor such as melanoma, head and neck, liver or kidney cancer. The CDR3 runs from the conserved cysteine through the conserved F or W. A D gene is named only where the DNA matches it firmly. A row's size may be missing; if present it is once, few, many or a size class.

D	V	J	size	DNA	CDR3
TRBD1	TRBV4-1	TRBJ1-1	.	TGCGCCAGCAGCCAAGTCCCCCTGGCAGGGGGCTTTTTAGGGAACACTGAAGCTTTCTTT	CASSQVPLAGGFLGNTEAFF
.	TRBV27	TRBJ2-7	.	TGTGCCAGCAGTTTATCTAAAGGCAATCCCTCCTACGAGCAGTACTTC	CASSLSKGNPSYEQYF
.	TRBV6-1	TRBJ1-1	.	TGTGCCAGCAGTGATGCGGGTGGAACTGAAGCTTTCTTT	CASSDAGGTEAFF
TRBD1	TRBV4-1	TRBJ2-7	.	TGCGCCAGCAGCCAAGGAGAGGGACAGGGAAGGTCCTACGAGCAGTACTTC	CASSQGEGQGRSYEQYF
.	TRBV5-8	TRBJ1-5	medium-sized	TGTGCCAGCAGTTCCGGCTTACAGCCCCAGCATTTT	CASSSGLQPQHF
.	TRBV5-4	TRBJ1-2	.	TGTGCCAGCAGCTATCAGGGGAACTATGGCTACACCTTC	CASSYQGNYGYTF
.	TRBV6-1	TRBJ2-7	.	TGTGCCAGCAGGTATCGGGAGACGGGGACGGGCGAGCAGTACTTC	CASRYRETGTGEQYF
.	TRBV13	TRBJ1-5	.	TGTGCCAGCAGCTTAGGGGTAAATCAGCCCCAGCATTTT	CASSLGVNQPQHF
TRBD1	TRBV7-9	TRBJ1-2	.	TGTGCCAGCAGCTTATCTGCAGGGGGCGCGGATGGCTACACCTTC	CASSLSAGGADGYTF
TRBD1	TRBV15	TRBJ1-2	few	TGTGCCACCAGCAGTGACAGGGGGAACTTCTATGGCTACACCTTC	CATSSDRGNFYGYTF
TRBD1	TRBV15	TRBJ2-7	.	TGTGCCACCAGCAGAGATGCCGGGACAGGGGGGGATGAGCAGTACTTC	CATSRDAGTGGDEQYF
.	TRBV7-3	TRBJ1-2	.	TGTGCCAGCAGCTTAGGGGGGACCTATGGCTACACCTTC	CASSLGGTYGYTF
.	TRBV7-7	TRBJ1-1	few	TGTGCCAGCAGCTTATATGAGGGGACTGAAGCTTTCTTT	CASSLYEGTEAFF
TRBD2	TRBV6-5	TRBJ2-1	.	TGTGCCAGCAGTTACTCCGGGACTAGCTCCTACAATGAGCAGTTCTTC	CASSYSGTSSYNEQFF
.	TRBV5-1	TRBJ2-2	.	TGCGCCAGCAAGTTCTCCGGGGAGCTGTTTTTT	CASKFSGELFF
TRBD1	TRBV6-1	TRBJ2-7	.	TGTGCCAGCATCGCGAGGGGGACAGAGCCCTACGAGCAGTACTTC	CASIARGTEPYEQYF
.	TRBV19	TRBJ2-3	.	TGTGCCAGTAGTGCGTATTCCGGATGGGCAGATACGCAGTATTTT	CASSAYSGWADTQYF
.	TRBV9	TRBJ2-7	.	TGTGCCAGCAGCGTAGGTGGAGATAGGTCCTACGAGCAGTACTTC	CASSVGGDRSYEQYF
.	TRBV25-1	TRBJ1-2	.	TGTGCCAGCAGTGAATATGCCGTGGATGGCTACACCTTC	CASSEYAVDGYTF
.	TRBV9	TRBJ2-7	.	TGTGCCAGCAGCGCCTACAGGGAGGGGGACGAGCAGTACTTC	CASSAYREGDEQYF
.	TRBV27	TRBJ2-2	.	TGTGCCAGCAGACCAGGGGCTTGGCTCACCGGGGAGCTGTTTTTT	CASRPGAWLTGELFF
.	TRBV7-6	TRBJ2-5	.	TGTGCCAGCAGCAGAAGTTTTGGGGAGACCCAGTACTTC	CASSRSFGETQYF
TRBD1	TRBV5-1	TRBJ2-7	.	TGCGCCAGCAGCTTTGGGGACAGACTATCCCCTCCTTTAGAGCAGTACTTC	CASSFGDRLSPPLEQYF
.	TRBV27	TRBJ2-7	.	TGTGCCAGCAGTTTTAAGCAGGGCACACACACCTACGAGCAGTACTTC	CASSFKQGTHTYEQYF
.	TRBV19	TRBJ1-2	.	TGTGCCAGTAGTCCAGGTTCCTATGGCTACACCTTC	CASSPGSYGYTF
.	TRBV27	TRBJ2-3	.	TGTGCCAGCAGCCACCCCGGAGATACGCAGTATTTT	CASSHPGDTQYF
.	TRBV7-9	TRBJ2-2	.	TGTGCCAGCCAAGATTCGACCGGGGAGCTGTTTTTT	CASQDSTGELFF
.	TRBV7-2	TRBJ2-7	.	TGTGCCAGCAGCCTATCAGGACGGCCGTCCTACGAGCAGTACTTC	CASSLSGRPSYEQYF
.	TRBV7-9	TRBJ1-1	.	TGTGCCAGCAGCTTATTGGAGAACACTGAAGCTTTCTTT	CASSLLENTEAFF
.	TRBV2	TRBJ2-7	.	TGTGCCAGCGATAGAGGGGGGGCCGCCGAGCAGTACTTC	CASDRGGAAEQYF
.	TRBV11-2	TRBJ1-5	few	TGTGCCAGCAGCTTAGATCGCTATCAGCCCCAGCATTTT	CASSLDRYQPQHF
.	TRBV13	TRBJ2-1	once	TGTGCCAGCAGCTTAGGGTCCTACAATGAGCAGTTCTTC	CASSLGSYNEQFF
TRBD1	TRBV5-1	TRBJ1-1	.	TGCGCCAGCAGCATAACAGGGGCGCACACTGAAGCTTTCTTT	CASSITGAHTEAFF
TRBD1	TRBV7-9	TRBJ2-2	.	TGTGCCAGCAGCCCCTTATTAGGGGGCAACACCGGGGAGCTGTTTTTT	CASSPLLGGNTGELFF
.	TRBV11-3	TRBJ2-1	.	TGTGCCAGCAGCTTAGGAGGCTTCGCCTACAATGAGCAGTTCTTC	CASSLGGFAYNEQFF
.	TRBV5-4	TRBJ2-1	.	TGTGCCAGCAGCTTGGGGGCAGGGCCATCCTACAATGAGCAGTTCTTC	CASSLGAGPSYNEQFF
.	TRBV4-2	TRBJ1-2	.	TGTGCCAGCAGCCAGGCTACTTCTAACTATGGCTACACCTTC	CASSQATSNYGYTF
.	TRBV4-1	TRBJ1-2	.	TGCGCCAGCAGTCAATGGACCGGAGATGGCTACACCTTC	CASSQWTGDGYTF
.	TRBV4-1	TRBJ2-3	.	TGCGCCAGCAGCCAAGAGCGACGCACAGATACGCAGTATTTT	CASSQERRTDTQYF
.	TRBV2	TRBJ2-7	few	TGTGCCAGCAGCGGGCCACGCAGCTCCTACGAGCAGTACTTC	CASSGPRSSYEQYF